This entry lists 6 T cell receptor beta chains sequenced from one sample in a study of control samples from healthy donors and cancer patients. This table comes from immunoSEQ multiplex PCR, and its TCRdb copy is limited to in-frame clones, with some not included. The sample holds some 100,000 clones, roughly 91% seen once. The sequencing input was blood. Source of these receptors: a man under 40 in good health.

The chain uses TRBV6-6 and TRBJ1-1; D uncertain. The CDR3 has 15 residues. Germline CDR1 reads MNHNY; CDR2 reads SVGAGI (reference sequence). Trimming pared 0 bases from V and 0 bases from J, leaving 8 bases between. The CDR3 DNA reads TGTGCCAGCAGTTACTCGCCGGATCTGAACACTGAAGCTTTCTTT. This translates into CASSYSPDLNTEAFF.

This clone was detected only once. The V and J genes are TRBV13 and TRBJ2-1; D gene ambiguous. The CDR3 loop spans 11 amino acids. Germline-derived CDR1 and CDR2 are PRHDT and FYEKMQ (reference sequence). Trimming shortened V by 3 bases and J by 9 bases, and 6 bases separated the two germline ends. The CDR3 protein is CASSLHGEQFF. The CDR3 DNA is TGTGCCAGCAGCTTGCACGGTGAGCAGTTCTTC.

V usage is TRBV28 and J usage is TRBJ2-2; D ambiguous. Germline CDR1 MDHEN, CDR2 SYDVKM. V lost 6 bases and J lost 5, with 7 bases in between. This CDR3 has 12 residues. CDR3 sequence reads: CASSFVTGELFF. CDR3 nucleotides: TGTGCCAGCAGCTTCGTAACCGGGGAGCTGTTTTTT.

A word on this clone: Other DNA sequences in the sample encode the same CDR3. This chain joins TRBV27 and TRBJ1-5; D unresolved. Per the germline V gene, CDR1 is MNHEY and CDR2 is SMNVEV (reference sequence). Trimming stripped 8 bases from V and 6 bases from J, with 8 bases between. This CDR3 region has 11 residues. The CDR3 sequence: CASGIRQPQHF. Written as DNA, the CDR3 is TGTGCCAGCGGAATTCGTCAGCCCCAGCATTTT.

The chain combines TRBV27 with TRBJ2-1, with 7 bases lining up with TRBD2. V lost 6 bases, J lost 6 bases, and 8 bases stayed unmatched. The CDR3 spans 14 residues. The germline V gene encodes CDR1 MNHEY and CDR2 SMNVEV (reference sequence). CDR3 in amino acids: CASSHGLDTNEQFF. CDR3 nucleotides: TGTGCCAGCAGCCATGGACTAGATACCAATGAGCAGTTCTTC.

To note about this clone: The junction does not match germline at one end; this may be a read error. CDR3 residues: CVSSRGQGADTQYF. DNA for the CDR3: TGTGTCAGCAGTCGGGGGCAGGGAGCAGATACGCAGTATTTT. The chain has TRBV2 and TRBJ2-3; D possibly matches TRBD1 or TRBD2 (6 bases each). The CDR3 runs 14 residues. Germline V gene lookup returns CDR1 SNHLY and CDR2 FYNNEI.